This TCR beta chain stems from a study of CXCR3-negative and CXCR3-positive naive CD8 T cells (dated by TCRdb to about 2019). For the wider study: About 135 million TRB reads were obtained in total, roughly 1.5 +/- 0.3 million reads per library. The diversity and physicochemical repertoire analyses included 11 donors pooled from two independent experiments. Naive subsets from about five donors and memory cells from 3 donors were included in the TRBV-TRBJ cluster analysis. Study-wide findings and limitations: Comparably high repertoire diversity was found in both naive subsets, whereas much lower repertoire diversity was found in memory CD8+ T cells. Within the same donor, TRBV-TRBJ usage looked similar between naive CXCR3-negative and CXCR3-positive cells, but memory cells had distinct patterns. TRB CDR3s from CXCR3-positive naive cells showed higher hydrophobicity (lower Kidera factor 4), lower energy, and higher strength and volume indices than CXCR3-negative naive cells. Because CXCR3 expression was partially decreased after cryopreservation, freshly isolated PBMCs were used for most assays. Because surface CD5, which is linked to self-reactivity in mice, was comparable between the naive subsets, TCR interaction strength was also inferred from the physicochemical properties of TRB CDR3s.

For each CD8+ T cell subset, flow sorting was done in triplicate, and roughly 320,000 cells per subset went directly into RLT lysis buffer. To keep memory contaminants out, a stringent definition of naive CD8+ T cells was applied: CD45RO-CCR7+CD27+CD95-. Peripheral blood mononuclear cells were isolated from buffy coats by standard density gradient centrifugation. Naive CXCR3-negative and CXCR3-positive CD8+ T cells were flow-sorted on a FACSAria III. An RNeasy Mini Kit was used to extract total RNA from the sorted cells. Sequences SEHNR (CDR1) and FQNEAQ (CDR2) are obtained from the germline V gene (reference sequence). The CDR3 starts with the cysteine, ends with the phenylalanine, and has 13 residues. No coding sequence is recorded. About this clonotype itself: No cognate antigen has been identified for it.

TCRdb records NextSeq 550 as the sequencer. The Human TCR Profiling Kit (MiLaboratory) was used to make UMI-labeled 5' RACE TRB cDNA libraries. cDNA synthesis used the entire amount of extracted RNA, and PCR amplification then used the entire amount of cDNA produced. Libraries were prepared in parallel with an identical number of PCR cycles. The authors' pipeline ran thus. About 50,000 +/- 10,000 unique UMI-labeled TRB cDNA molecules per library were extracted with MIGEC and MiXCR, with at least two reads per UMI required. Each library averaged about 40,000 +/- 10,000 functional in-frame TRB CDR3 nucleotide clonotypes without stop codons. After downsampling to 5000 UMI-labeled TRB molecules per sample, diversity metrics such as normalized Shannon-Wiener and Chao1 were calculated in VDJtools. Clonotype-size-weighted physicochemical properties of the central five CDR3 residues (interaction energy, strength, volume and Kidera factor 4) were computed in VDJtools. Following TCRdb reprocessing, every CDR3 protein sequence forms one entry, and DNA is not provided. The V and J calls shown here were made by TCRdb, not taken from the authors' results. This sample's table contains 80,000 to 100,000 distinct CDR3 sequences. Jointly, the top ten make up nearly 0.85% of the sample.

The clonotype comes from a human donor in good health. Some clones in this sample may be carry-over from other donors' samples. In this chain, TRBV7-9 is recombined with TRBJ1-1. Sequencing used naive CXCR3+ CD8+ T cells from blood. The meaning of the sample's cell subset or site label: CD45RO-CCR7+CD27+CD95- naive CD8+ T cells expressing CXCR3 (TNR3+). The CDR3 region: CVSSFGVNTEAFF.